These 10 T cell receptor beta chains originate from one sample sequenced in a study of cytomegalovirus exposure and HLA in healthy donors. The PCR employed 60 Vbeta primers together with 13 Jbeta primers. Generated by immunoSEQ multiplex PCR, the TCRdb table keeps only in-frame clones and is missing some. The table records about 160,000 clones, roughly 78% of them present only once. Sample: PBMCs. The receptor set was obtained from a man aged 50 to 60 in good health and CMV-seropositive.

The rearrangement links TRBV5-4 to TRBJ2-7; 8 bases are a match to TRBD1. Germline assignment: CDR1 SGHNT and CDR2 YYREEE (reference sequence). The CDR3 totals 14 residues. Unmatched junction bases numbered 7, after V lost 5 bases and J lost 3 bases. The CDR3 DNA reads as TGTGCCAGCAGACAAACAGGGGGTGGCTACGAGCAGTACTTC. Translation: CASRQTGGGYEQYF.

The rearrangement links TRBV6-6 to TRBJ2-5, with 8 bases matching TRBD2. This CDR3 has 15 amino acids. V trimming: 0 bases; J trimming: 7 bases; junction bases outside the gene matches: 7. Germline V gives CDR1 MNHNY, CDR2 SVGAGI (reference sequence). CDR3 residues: CASSYSGAGEGTQYF. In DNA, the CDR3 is TGTGCCAGCAGTTACTCGGGAGCGGGAGAGGGGACCCAGTACTTC.

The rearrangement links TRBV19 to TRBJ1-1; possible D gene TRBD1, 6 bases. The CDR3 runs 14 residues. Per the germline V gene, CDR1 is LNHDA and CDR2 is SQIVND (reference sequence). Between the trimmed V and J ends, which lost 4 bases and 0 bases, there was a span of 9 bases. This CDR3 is CASSSQGMNTEAFF. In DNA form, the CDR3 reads TGTGCCAGTAGTAGTCAGGGGATGAACACTGAAGCTTTCTTT.

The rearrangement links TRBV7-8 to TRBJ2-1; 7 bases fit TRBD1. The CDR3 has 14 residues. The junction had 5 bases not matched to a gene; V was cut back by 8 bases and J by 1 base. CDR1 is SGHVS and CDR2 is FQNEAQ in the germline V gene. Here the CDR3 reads CASESGGSYNEQFF. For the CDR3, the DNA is TGTGCCAGCGAATCAGGGGGTTCCTACAATGAGCAGTTCTTC.

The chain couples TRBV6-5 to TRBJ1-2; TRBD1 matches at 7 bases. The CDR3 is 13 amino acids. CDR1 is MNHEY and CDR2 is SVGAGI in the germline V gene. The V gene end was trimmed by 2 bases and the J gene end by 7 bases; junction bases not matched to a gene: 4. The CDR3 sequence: CASSYVGTVGYTF. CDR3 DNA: TGTGCCAGCAGTTACGTGGGGACAGTTGGCTACACCTTC.

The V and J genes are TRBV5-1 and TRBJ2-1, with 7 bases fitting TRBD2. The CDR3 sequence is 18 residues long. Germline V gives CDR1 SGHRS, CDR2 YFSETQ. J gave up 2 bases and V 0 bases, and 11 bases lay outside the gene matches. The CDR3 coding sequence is TGCGCCAGCAGCTTGGTACCTAGCGGAGGTGGGGCCTACAATGAGCAGTTCTTC. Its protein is CASSLVPSGGGAYNEQFF.

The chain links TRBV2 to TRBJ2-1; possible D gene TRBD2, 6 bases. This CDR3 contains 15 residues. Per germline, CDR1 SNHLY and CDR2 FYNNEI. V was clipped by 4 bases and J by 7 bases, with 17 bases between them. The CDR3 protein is CASSGGLWGENEQFF. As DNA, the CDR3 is TGTGCCAGCAGTGGGGGACTGTGGGGCGAGAATGAGCAGTTCTTC.

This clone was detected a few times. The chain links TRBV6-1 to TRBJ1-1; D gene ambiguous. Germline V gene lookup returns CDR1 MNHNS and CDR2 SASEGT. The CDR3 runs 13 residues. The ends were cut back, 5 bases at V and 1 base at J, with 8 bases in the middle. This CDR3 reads CASSYAGNTEAFF. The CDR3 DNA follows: TGTGCCAGCAGTTATGCAGGGAACACTGAAGCTTTCTTT.

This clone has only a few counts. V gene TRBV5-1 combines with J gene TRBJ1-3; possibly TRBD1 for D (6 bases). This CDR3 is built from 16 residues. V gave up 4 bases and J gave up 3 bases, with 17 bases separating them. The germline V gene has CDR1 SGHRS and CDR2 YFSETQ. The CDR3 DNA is TGCGCCAGCAGCCTCAGACAGGCCCGAGATGGAAACACCATATATTTT. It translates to CASSLRQARDGNTIYF.

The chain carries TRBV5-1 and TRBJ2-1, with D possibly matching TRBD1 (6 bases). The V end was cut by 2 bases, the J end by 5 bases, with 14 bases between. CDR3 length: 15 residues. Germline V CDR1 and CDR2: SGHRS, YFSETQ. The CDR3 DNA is TGCGCCAGCAGCTTATCCGGCAGGGGTAACAATGAGCAGTTCTTC. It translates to CASSLSGRGNNEQFF.